This record concerns one T cell receptor (beta chain) sequence. The assay was immunoSEQ multiplex PCR, and TCRdb's table has in-frame clones only and misses some. The sample lists 310,000 or so clones, roughly 86% occurring once. This record belongs to a study of blood T cell repertoires in COVID-19. This CDR3 region has 14 residues. Germline loops: CDR1 ENHRY, CDR2 SYGVKD. Deletions cut 3 bases from V and 4 bases from J, with 12 bases between. The sequence derives from a woman in her 30s with COVID-19, enrolled during active disease. The chain recombines TRBV10-3 with TRBJ2-5; tentatively, D is TRBD1 (6 bases). Sequencing was done on a sample of peripheral blood. The CDR3 bases are TGTGCCATCAGTGATAACCCCAGGGGAGAGACCCAGTACTTC. It yields the protein CAISDNPRGETQYF.